This is a list of T cell receptor beta chains from one sample in a study of shared clonotypes between healthy human individuals. Sequenced by immunoSEQ multiplex PCR; TCRdb stores in-frame clones only, minus some. Found here are approximately 2,000,000 clones, under 95% of them singletons; the top ten hold about 0.41%. What was sequenced was naive CD4+ T cells from PBMCs. Source of these receptors: a man aged 18 to 29 in good health. Some clones in this sample may be carry-over from other donors' samples. Each CDR3 is given with its conserved first and last residue. Some rows have no size entry. The others give once, few or many, or a class for an expanded clone.

j_call v_call clone_size cdr3_aa
TRBJ1-3 TRBV5-1 once CASSFSGGGNTIYF
TRBJ1-1 TRBV29-1 few CSASTRGQSSTEAFF
TRBJ2-2 TRBV5-4 . CASSLAPANTGELFF
TRBJ2-2 TRBV27 once CASSRTSSPNTGELFF
TRBJ2-1 TRBV7-9 . CASSLPNRGPEQFF
TRBJ2-7 TRBV15 . CATSPGRGGVYEEQYF
TRBJ2-7 TRBV7-9 . CASSLQRGLEQYF
TRBJ2-7 TRBV9 . CASSVAVGPYSYEQYF
TRBJ2-5 TRBV18 . CASSLVLAGWETQYF
TRBJ2-5 TRBV7-2 . CASSLAGTVRVETQYF
TRBJ2-5 TRBV2 . CASRGPLVQETQYF
TRBJ2-3 TRBV5-1 . CASSIGQATSTDTQYF
TRBJ2-5 TRBV9 . CASSPRATGNQETQYF
TRBJ2-5 TRBV28 . CASSSTGRGGQETQYF
TRBJ1-1 TRBV29-1 . CSAEGGLNTEAFF
TRBJ2-1 TRBV11-2 once CASSLGGKGEQFF
TRBJ2-1 TRBV27 . CASSLRSTSGSSSSYNEQFF
TRBJ2-3 TRBV5-1 . CASSLEAGRPDTQYF
TRBJ1-4 TRBV19 . CASSIGGQYQNEKLFF
TRBJ2-1 TRBV5-4 . CASSLKLKGADEQFF
TRBJ1-1 TRBV6-1 . CASSQGSTMNTEAFF
TRBJ2-7 TRBV28 . CASSSLLYEQYF
TRBJ2-7 TRBV4-2 . CASSQASGSIYEQYF
TRBJ2-3 TRBV11-2 once CASSLQSGRAADTQYF
TRBJ2-7 TRBV4-2 . CASSQVGGTYEQYF
TRBJ2-2 TRBV7-2 . CASSLDTSGSTGELFF
TRBJ2-7 TRBV7-3 . CASSSNQGGEQYF
TRBJ1-5 TRBV4-2 . CASSQDVLRYQPQHF
TRBJ2-7 TRBV2 . CASSPDSYLSYEQYF
TRBJ1-6 TRBV5-1 . CASSYGTGNSPLHF
TRBJ2-3 TRBV2 . CASSERLAGGSLSTDTQYF
TRBJ2-1 TRBV27 . CASSTGRREQFF
TRBJ1-5 TRBV6-1 . CASSLIEGDNQPQHF
TRBJ2-2 TRBV7-3 . CASSLAGNFNTGELFF
TRBJ1-1 TRBV10-3 . CAISGDRGNTEAFF
TRBJ2-1 TRBV2 . CASSIELAGEQFF
TRBJ2-1 TRBV5-1 . CASSLAGYSYNEQFF
TRBJ2-5 TRBV14 . CASSQVGVSETQYF
TRBJ2-7 TRBV5-1 . CASSLVGDADYEQYF
TRBJ2-7 TRBV30 . CAWGSLHSSYEQYF
TRBJ1-2 TRBV28 . CASSLGGAENYGYTF
TRBJ1-4 TRBV6-1 . CASSVGATNANEKLFF
TRBJ2-1 TRBV5-1 . CASSFPLGTGSNEQFF
TRBJ1-2 TRBV28 . CASSLPGRPGYTF
TRBJ1-5 TRBV10-3 . CAISASNPDQPQHF
TRBJ1-3 TRBV7-9 . CASSLSGTYGNTIYF
TRBJ1-2 TRBV2 . CASSVVPLSQGGYTF
TRBJ2-1 TRBV2 . CASSETGGNYNEQFF
TRBJ2-7 TRBV19 . CASSREETGSYEQYF
TRBJ2-7 TRBV5-4 once CASSLTGVSEQYF